The clone carrying this T cell receptor (beta chain) was detected many times. The antigen is not known. Amplification of ligated cDNA took four PCR rounds with SP2 and nested alpha and beta constant primers. TCRdb redid the calling of the 5' RACE reads with MiXCR, one entry per CDR3 protein. The repertoire includes 55,000 to 65,000 distinct CDR3 sequences, approximately 8.5% of them detected once, and over 15% sits in the top ten. The data were obtained in a study of naive and memory T cell subsets. An oligonucleotide containing a UMI was ligated to the 3' end of TCR cDNA. Germline values: CDR1 SQVTM, CDR2 ANQGSEA. This CDR3 region has 14 residues. The V gene end was trimmed by 0 bases and the J gene end by 6 bases; junction bases not matched to a gene: 5. The study's findings and limits: The RNA method is potentially sensitive to activation and differentiation changes.

The source is a female donor in good health. This chain uses TRBV29-1 with TRBJ2-7; 10 positions match TRBD1. The CDR3 DNA reads as TGCAGCGTTGAAGATCGGGACAGGGGTCGCGAGCAGTACTTC. It translates to CSVEDRDRGREQYF.